A selection of T cell receptor beta chains follows, all from one sample in a study of blood T cells in healthy people across ages. Each CDR3 protein is one row after TCRdb ran MiXCR on the 5' RACE reads. The sample has 720,000 or so distinct CDR3 sequences; less than 45% are singletons. Sequenced: blood. These receptors originate from a man of 80 years or more in good health. The CDR3 runs from the conserved cysteine through the conserved F or W. Each record gives: clone size, V gene, D gene, J gene, CDR3 protein, CDR3 DNA. D genes are given only for firm matches. Not every row has a clone size; where given, it reads once, few, many or a size class.

clone size: many; V gene: TRBV29-1; D gene: .; J gene: TRBJ2-3; CDR3 protein: CSLGPDTDTQYF; CDR3 DNA: TGCAGCTTGGGACCCGACACAGATACGCAGTATTTT
clone size: .; V gene: TRBV2; D gene: .; J gene: TRBJ1-1; CDR3 protein: CASNPMGAYTEAFF; CDR3 DNA: TGTGCCAGCAACCCGATGGGGGCGTACACTGAAGCTTTCTTT
clone size: .; V gene: TRBV6-2/TRBV6-3; D gene: .; J gene: TRBJ1-6; CDR3 protein: CASSQRTDSPLHF; CDR3 DNA: TGTGCCAGCAGTCAGAGGACAGACTCACCCCTCCACTTT
clone size: .; V gene: TRBV4-3; D gene: .; J gene: TRBJ2-2; CDR3 protein: CASSQATGELFF; CDR3 DNA: TGCGCCAGCAGCCAAGCGACCGGGGAGCTGTTTTTT
clone size: .; V gene: TRBV6-2/TRBV6-3; D gene: TRBD2; J gene: TRBJ2-7; CDR3 protein: CASSFLPRRTSGKSYEQYF; CDR3 DNA: TGTGCCAGCAGTTTCTTACCCCGAAGGACTAGCGGGAAGTCCTACGAGCAGTACTTC
clone size: few; V gene: TRBV7-9; D gene: TRBD2; J gene: TRBJ2-7; CDR3 protein: CASSSSGTSDEQYF; CDR3 DNA: TGTGCCAGCAGCTCCTCCGGGACTAGCGACGAGCAGTACTTC
clone size: .; V gene: TRBV5-1; D gene: .; J gene: TRBJ2-3; CDR3 protein: CASSLGKLDGSDTQYF; CDR3 DNA: TGCGCCAGCAGCTTGGGGAAGCTAGATGGATCGGATACGCAGTATTTT
clone size: few; V gene: TRBV20-1; D gene: TRBD2; J gene: TRBJ2-5; CDR3 protein: CSAPPSSRRAGRQETQYF; CDR3 DNA: TGCAGTGCCCCACCGTCCTCCCGTCGAGCGGGGAGGCAAGAGACCCAGTACTTC
clone size: few; V gene: TRBV7-2; D gene: TRBD2; J gene: TRBJ2-5; CDR3 protein: CASTSPRTSGGETQYF; CDR3 DNA: TGTGCCAGCACCTCACCTAGGACTAGCGGGGGGGAGACCCAGTACTTC
clone size: .; V gene: TRBV7-6; D gene: TRBD2; J gene: TRBJ2-7; CDR3 protein: CASSSGLAGNYEQYF; CDR3 DNA: TGTGCCAGCAGCTCTGGACTAGCGGGGAACTACGAGCAGTACTTC
clone size: .; V gene: TRBV29-1; D gene: .; J gene: TRBJ2-3; CDR3 protein: CSVGVSFTDTQYF; CDR3 DNA: TGCAGCGTTGGCGTCTCATTCACAGATACGCAGTATTTT
clone size: .; V gene: TRBV5-1; D gene: .; J gene: TRBJ2-3; CDR3 protein: CASSLGRDSVTDTQYF; CDR3 DNA: TGCGCCAGCAGCTTGGGACGGGATTCGGTGACAGATACGCAGTATTTT
clone size: many; V gene: TRBV5-1; D gene: .; J gene: TRBJ2-7; CDR3 protein: CASYGRSDGEQYF; CDR3 DNA: TGCGCCAGCTACGGACGGTCGGACGGCGAGCAGTACTTC
clone size: .; V gene: TRBV10-3; D gene: TRBD1; J gene: TRBJ2-1; CDR3 protein: CAISSRTGEDYNEQFF; CDR3 DNA: TGTGCCATCAGTTCCCGGACAGGGGAGGACTACAATGAGCAGTTCTTC
clone size: .; V gene: TRBV10-3; D gene: .; J gene: TRBJ2-5; CDR3 protein: CAISDRTGGETQYF; CDR3 DNA: TGTGCCATCAGTGACCGCACCGGGGGTGAGACCCAGTACTTC
clone size: few; V gene: TRBV10-1; D gene: .; J gene: TRBJ1-3; CDR3 protein: CASSGQTGNTIYF; CDR3 DNA: TGCGCCAGCAGTGGACAAACTGGAAACACCATATATTTT
clone size: few; V gene: TRBV7-3; D gene: .; J gene: TRBJ2-2; CDR3 protein: CASSSHPLGSGNTGELFF; CDR3 DNA: TGTGCCAGCAGCTCGCACCCCCTCGGTAGCGGGAACACCGGGGAGCTGTTTTTT
clone size: few; V gene: TRBV14; D gene: .; J gene: TRBJ2-3; CDR3 protein: CASSQDGSDRDTQYF; CDR3 DNA: TGTGCCAGCAGCCAAGATGGGTCGGACCGGGATACGCAGTATTTT
clone size: many; V gene: TRBV12-3/TRBV12-4; D gene: .; J gene: TRBJ1-2; CDR3 protein: CASSLRRSDGYTF; CDR3 DNA: TGTGCCAGCAGTTTAAGGAGGTCGGATGGCTACACCTTC
clone size: .; V gene: TRBV20-1; D gene: TRBD2; J gene: TRBJ2-3; CDR3 protein: CSASPREAYSTDTQYF; CDR3 DNA: TGCAGTGCTAGTCCCCGGGAGGCCTATAGCACAGATACGCAGTATTTT
clone size: .; V gene: TRBV27; D gene: .; J gene: TRBJ1-1; CDR3 protein: CASSFSQGRSQAFF; CDR3 DNA: TGTGCCAGCAGTTTCTCACAGGGCCGTTCCCAAGCTTTCTTT
clone size: many; V gene: TRBV20-1; D gene: TRBD1; J gene: TRBJ2-7; CDR3 protein: CSAIGTGSYEQYF; CDR3 DNA: TGCAGTGCTATAGGGACAGGCTCCTACGAGCAGTACTTC
clone size: .; V gene: TRBV7-2; D gene: .; J gene: TRBJ1-2; CDR3 protein: CASITTGYGYTF; CDR3 DNA: TGTGCCAGCATCACCACCGGCTATGGCTACACCTTC
clone size: few; V gene: TRBV9; D gene: .; J gene: TRBJ1-1; CDR3 protein: CASSVEMGTEAFF; CDR3 DNA: TGTGCCAGCAGCGTAGAAATGGGTACTGAAGCTTTCTTT
clone size: .; V gene: TRBV30; D gene: TRBD1; J gene: TRBJ2-1; CDR3 protein: CAWEPGQNYNEQFF; CDR3 DNA: TGTGCCTGGGAGCCGGGACAGAACTACAATGAGCAGTTCTTC
clone size: .; V gene: TRBV18; D gene: .; J gene: TRBJ2-1; CDR3 protein: CASSPQGYYNEQFF; CDR3 DNA: TGTGCCAGCTCACCACAGGGATATTACAATGAGCAGTTCTTC
clone size: .; V gene: TRBV20-1; D gene: TRBD2; J gene: TRBJ2-7; CDR3 protein: CSALGWASGTYEQYF; CDR3 DNA: TGCAGTGCTTTGGGCTGGGCTAGCGGGACCTACGAGCAGTACTTC
clone size: .; V gene: TRBV9; D gene: TRBD1; J gene: TRBJ2-4; CDR3 protein: CASSVASGQGGKNIQYF; CDR3 DNA: TGTGCCAGCAGCGTAGCTTCCGGACAGGGTGGCAAAAACATTCAGTACTTC
clone size: .; V gene: TRBV14; D gene: TRBD1; J gene: TRBJ2-7; CDR3 protein: CAGRLTGTHEQYF; CDR3 DNA: TGTGCCGGCAGGCTGACAGGGACCCACGAGCAGTACTTC
clone size: .; V gene: TRBV5-1; D gene: .; J gene: TRBJ1-1; CDR3 protein: CASSFSGGYTEAFF; CDR3 DNA: TGCGCCAGCAGCTTTAGCGGGGGCTACACTGAAGCTTTCTTT
clone size: .; V gene: TRBV6-2/TRBV6-3; D gene: .; J gene: TRBJ1-5; CDR3 protein: CASSLLGQVKRNNQPQHF; CDR3 DNA: TGTGCCAGCAGTCTACTTGGGCAGGTGAAACGCAACAATCAGCCCCAGCATTTT
clone size: .; V gene: TRBV20-1; D gene: TRBD2; J gene: TRBJ2-2; CDR3 protein: CSARTRGFRTGELFF; CDR3 DNA: TGCAGTGCTAGGACGCGGGGGTTTCGGACCGGGGAGCTGTTTTTT
clone size: .; V gene: TRBV28; D gene: TRBD2; J gene: TRBJ2-1; CDR3 protein: CASTGLAGAFDEQFF; CDR3 DNA: TGTGCCAGCACTGGACTAGCGGGAGCTTTCGATGAGCAGTTCTTC
clone size: .; V gene: TRBV7-8; D gene: .; J gene: TRBJ1-1; CDR3 protein: CASSLTDSMNTEAFF; CDR3 DNA: TGTGCCAGCAGCTTGACGGACAGCATGAACACTGAAGCTTTCTTT
clone size: .; V gene: TRBV4-2; D gene: TRBD2; J gene: TRBJ2-5; CDR3 protein: CASSRIRAGGEETQYF; CDR3 DNA: TGTGCCAGCAGCCGAATAAGAGCGGGGGGGGAGGAGACCCAGTACTTC
clone size: few; V gene: TRBV27; D gene: .; J gene: TRBJ2-7; CDR3 protein: CASRYGGGYEQYF; CDR3 DNA: TGTGCCAGCAGGTATGGTGGGGGCTACGAGCAGTACTTC
clone size: .; V gene: TRBV6-2/TRBV6-3; D gene: .; J gene: TRBJ2-2; CDR3 protein: CASTPSRGGSGELFF; CDR3 DNA: TGTGCCAGCACCCCAAGCAGGGGTGGATCCGGGGAGCTGTTTTTT
clone size: few; V gene: TRBV7-6; D gene: .; J gene: TRBJ2-7; CDR3 protein: CASSLVVGLTGEQYF; CDR3 DNA: TGTGCCAGCAGCTTAGTGGTCGGACTGACGGGGGAGCAGTACTTC
clone size: .; V gene: TRBV20-1; D gene: TRBD2; J gene: TRBJ2-7; CDR3 protein: CSARIGSGTGSYEQYF; CDR3 DNA: TGCAGTGCTAGAATCGGTAGCGGGACCGGCTCCTACGAGCAGTACTTC
clone size: many; V gene: TRBV11-2; D gene: TRBD1; J gene: TRBJ2-5; CDR3 protein: CASSRGQLQETQYF; CDR3 DNA: TGTGCCAGCAGCCGGGGACAGCTCCAAGAGACCCAGTACTTC
clone size: few; V gene: TRBV10-1; D gene: TRBD1; J gene: TRBJ1-5; CDR3 protein: CASSDIGDSINQPQHF; CDR3 DNA: TGCGCCAGCAGTGACATTGGGGACAGCATCAATCAGCCCCAGCATTTT
clone size: few; V gene: TRBV19; D gene: .; J gene: TRBJ2-4; CDR3 protein: CASRDSARNIQYF; CDR3 DNA: TGTGCCAGTAGAGACTCTGCGAGGAACATTCAGTACTTC
clone size: once; V gene: TRBV4-3; D gene: .; J gene: TRBJ1-6; CDR3 protein: CASSQDGPGRPNSPLHF; CDR3 DNA: TGCGCCAGCAGCCAAGATGGGCCGGGACGTCCGAATTCACCCCTCCACTTT
clone size: .; V gene: TRBV10-3; D gene: TRBD1; J gene: TRBJ1-5; CDR3 protein: CAISESGRGLQPQHF; CDR3 DNA: TGTGCCATCAGTGAGTCTGGCAGGGGGCTTCAGCCCCAGCATTTT